A single sample gave rise to the 30 T cell receptor beta chains below, sequenced in a study of blood T cell repertoires in COVID-19. The repertoire was sequenced with immunoSEQ multiplex PCR; TCRdb's copy has only in-frame clones and lacks some. The table has 150,000 to 200,000 clones, approximately 85% seen once. Sequences were obtained from peripheral blood. The receptors originated from a human donor with active or convalescent COVID-19. The donor label of this sample is uncertain.

The J gene is TRBJ2-5, the V gene TRBV2, with TRBD2 as a possible D gene (7 bases). V dropped 6 bases and J dropped 5 bases, with 16 bases sitting between them. The CDR3 has 14 residues. Germline loops: CDR1 SNHLY, CDR2 FYNNEI. CDR3 nucleotides: TGTGCCAGCAGGCTGAGGGGGGGAGTGGAGACCCAGTACTTC. Its translation: CASRLRGGVETQYF.

The V gene is TRBV15, the J gene TRBJ2-4, with D possibly matching TRBD2 (5 bases). Trimming took 5 bases from V and 5 from J, leaving 13 bases between them. The CDR3 sequence is 14 residues long. CDR1 is LNHNV and CDR2 is YYDKDF in the germline V gene (reference sequence). CDR3 sequence reads: CATSLGAVQNIQYF. The CDR3 nucleotides read TGTGCCACCAGCTTGGGAGCGGTCCAAAACATTCAGTACTTC.

This chain connects TRBV29-1 to TRBJ1-1, with D uncertain. Deletions cut 5 bases from V and 6 bases from J, with 13 bases between. This CDR3 has 12 residues. Germline V gene data show CDR1 as SQVTM and CDR2 as ANQGSEA. The CDR3 DNA sequence: TGCAGCGTTTCTGTATGGGAGTCTGAAGCTTTCTTT. Encoded protein: CSVSVWESEAFF.

The chain joins TRBV5-6 to TRBJ1-4, with a possible D match to TRBD1 (6 bases). The CDR3 is made up of 15 amino acids. CDR1 and CDR2 (germline): SGHDT, YYEEEE. The V end was cut by 4 bases, the J end by 4 bases, with 14 bases between. The CDR3 DNA follows: TGTGCCAGCAGCCCCGGGACACCTAATAATGAAAAACTGTTTTTT. Its protein is CASSPGTPNNEKLFF.

The chain is built from TRBV27 and TRBJ2-7; D possibly corresponds to TRBD1 (6 bases). V gave up 8 bases and J gave up 7 bases, with 24 bases separating them. CDR3 size: 15 residues. Germline-derived CDR1 and CDR2 are MNHEY and SMNVEV (reference sequence). The CDR3 sequence is CASRPGTSVPGEQYF. DNA of the CDR3: TGTGCCAGCCGACCGGGGACATCGGTCCCTGGGGAGCAGTACTTC.

To note about this clone: Other nucleotide sequences from this sample produce the same CDR3. The chain has TRBV7-9 and TRBJ2-3; no clear D gene. Trimming cost V 4 bases and J 4 bases, with 9 bases left between them. There are 13 residues in the CDR3. CDR1 is SEHNR, CDR2 FQNEAQ, per germline (reference sequence). CDR3: CASSSQLADTQYF. CDR3 sequence (DNA): TGTGCCAGCAGCTCGCAATTAGCAGATACGCAGTATTTT.

The chain carries TRBV5-6 and TRBJ2-5; D is ambiguous. The V end lost 2 bases, the J end lost 7 bases, and 9 bases lay between the germline ends. The CDR3 runs to 12 residues. Germline V gene sequence: CDR1 SGHDT, CDR2 YYEEEE. Written as DNA, the CDR3 is TGTGCCAGCAGCTTTATGGCGGCGACCCAGTACTTC. Its translation is CASSFMAATQYF.

The genes are TRBV4-1 and TRBJ2-1; 13 bases are shared with TRBD2. With 4 bases clipped from V and 4 bases from J, the junction kept 7 bases outside the gene matches. Germline V gene lookup returns CDR1 MGHRA and CDR2 YSYEKL. The CDR3 consists of 17 residues. This CDR3 is CASSPGLAGAQYNEQFF. The DNA of the CDR3 is TGCGCCAGCAGCCCAGGACTAGCGGGGGCCCAATACAATGAGCAGTTCTTC.

This rearrangement joins TRBV11-2 to TRBJ2-1; 10 bases map to TRBD2. V gave up 5 bases and J gave up 5 bases; unmatched junction bases: 9. Germline V gene lookup returns CDR1 SGHAT and CDR2 FQNNGV. The CDR3 covers 16 residues. The CDR3 protein is CASSLIGLAGDNEQFF. In DNA, the CDR3 is TGTGCCAGCAGCCTAATCGGGCTAGCGGGGGACAATGAGCAGTTCTTC.

This clone was found a few times. The J gene is TRBJ2-5, the V gene TRBV3-1 (or the pseudogene TRBV3-2); the D gene is possibly TRBD2 (6 bases). CDR3 size: 13 residues. Germline values: CDR1 LGHDT, CDR2 YNNKEL (reference sequence). With 8 bases removed from V and 3 bases from J, the gap between germline ends came to 13 bases. CDR3 loop: CASLGWGEETQYF. CDR3 nucleotide sequence: TGTGCCAGCCTCGGATGGGGGGAAGAGACCCAGTACTTC.

The gene calls are TRBV3-1 (or the pseudogene TRBV3-2) and TRBJ1-6; no firm D call. This CDR3 region has 15 residues. The germline gives CDR1 LGHDT, CDR2 YNNKEL (reference sequence). With 4 bases removed from V and 0 bases from J, the gap between germline ends came to 7 bases. CDR3 protein: CASSPTSSYNSPLHF. The CDR3 DNA reads as TGTGCCAGCAGCCCAACGAGCTCCTATAATTCACCCCTCCACTTT.

In this sample, this clone turned up once. The rearrangement joins TRBV3-1 (or the pseudogene TRBV3-2) to TRBJ1-5; TRBD1 aligns across 7 bases. The V segment lost 2 bases and the J segment 1 base; nucleotides outside the gene matches: 5. Germline-derived CDR1 and CDR2 are LGHDT and YNNKEL (reference sequence). The CDR3 has 16 amino acids. CDR3 DNA sequence: TGTGCCAGCAGCCAAACGGACAGGCACAGCAATCAGCCCCAGCATTTT. It encodes CASSQTDRHSNQPQHF.

The V call is TRBV9, the J call TRBJ1-1; 7 nucleotides match TRBD1. The CDR3 sequence is 16 residues long. Trimming cost V 4 bases and J 1 base; bases outside gene matches: 10. The germline CDR1 and CDR2 sequences are SGDLS and YYNGEE. DNA of the CDR3: TGTGCCAGCAGCATCTTGACAGGGTTATCGAACACTGAAGCTTTCTTT. Its protein product is CASSILTGLSNTEAFF.

The V call is TRBV7-9, the J call TRBJ1-6; 9 bases align to TRBD1. V trimming: 3 bases; J trimming: 11 bases; junction bases outside the gene matches: 5. In germline, CDR1 is SEHNR, CDR2 FQNEAQ (reference sequence). This CDR3 comprises 14 residues. The DNA for the CDR3 is TGTGCCAGCAGCTTCGGGACAGGGAGGGCACCCCTCCACTTT. Its protein is CASSFGTGRAPLHF.

V usage is TRBV30 and J usage is TRBJ1-1; D is ambiguous. Germline lookup yields CDR1 GTSNPN and CDR2 SVGIG (reference sequence). V was clipped by 5 bases and J by 7 bases, with 11 bases between them. This CDR3 spans 11 amino acids. The CDR3 protein is CAWDYGLEAFF. CDR3 bases: TGTGCCTGGGACTACGGTCTTGAAGCTTTCTTT.

This clone was counted between two and nine times. The V gene is TRBV25-1, the J gene TRBJ1-5; 7 nucleotides align to TRBD1. The V and J ends lost 8 bases and 5 bases, in that order; junction bases with no gene match: 3. This CDR3 region has 12 residues. CDR1 is MGHDK, CDR2 SYGVNS, per germline. Here the CDR3 reads CASRQGHQPQHF. The CDR3 bases are TGTGCCAGCCGACAGGGTCATCAGCCCCAGCATTTT. The variable domain in full, completed from reference TRBV25-1 and TRBJ1-5, reads EADIYQTPRYLVIGTGKKITLECSQTMGHDKMYWYQQDPGMELHLIHYSYGVNSTEKGDLSSESTVSRIRTEHFPLTLESARPSHTSQYLCASRQGHQPQHFGDGTRLSIL.

This chain links TRBV27 with TRBJ2-1; D is perhaps TRBD2 (6 bases). Trimming left V 7 bases short and J 4 bases short, with 14 bases between. The CDR3 is 14 amino acids. Germline values: CDR1 MNHEY, CDR2 SMNVEV (reference sequence). The CDR3 nucleotides are TGTGCCAGCAAAACTCCGGGACTGTACAATGAGCAGTTCTTC. Protein sequence: CASKTPGLYNEQFF.

The rearrangement uses TRBV19 and TRBJ2-6, with 12 bases lining up with TRBD1. The CDR3 length is 20 residues. With V trimmed by 5 bases and J by 3 bases, 14 bases remained unmatched. CDR1 and CDR2 from the germline V gene are LNHDA and SQIVND (reference sequence). The CDR3 loop is CASSAPGTGGGLVGANVLTF. CDR3 coding DNA: TGTGCCAGTAGTGCTCCCGGGACAGGGGGCGGACTGGTTGGGGCCAACGTCCTGACTTTC. Full variable domain (remainder filled in from reference TRBV19 and TRBJ2-6): DGGITQSPKYLFRKEGQNVTLSCEQNLNHDAMYWYRQDPGQGLRLIYYSQIVNDFQKGDIAEGYSVSREKKESFPLTVTSAQKNPTAFYLCASSAPGTGGGLVGANVLTFGAGSRLTVL.

The chain is built from TRBV5-4 and TRBJ2-3, with 8 bases matching TRBD2. Per germline, CDR1 SGHNT and CDR2 YYREEE (reference sequence). The CDR3 length is 18 residues. The V segment lost 0 bases and the J segment 0 bases; nucleotides outside the gene matches: 9. CDR3 loop: CASSLDLLREVSTDTQYF. For the CDR3, the DNA is TGTGCCAGCAGCTTGGATCTCTTGCGGGAGGTTAGCACAGATACGCAGTATTTT.

The rearrangement links TRBV6-2 or TRBV6-3 to TRBJ2-7; 9 bases align to TRBD1. CDR1 is MNHEY and CDR2 is SVGEGT in the germline V gene. This CDR3 is 17 amino acids long. Trimming removed 5 bases from V and 0 bases from J; junction bases left unmatched: 11. The CDR3 loop reads CASSGSFGTGSSYEQYF. The CDR3, as DNA: TGTGCCAGCAGTGGGTCCTTCGGGACAGGGAGCTCCTACGAGCAGTACTTC.

The chain is built from TRBV20-1 and TRBJ1-1, with unresolved D. Germline V lookup: CDR1 DFQATT, CDR2 SNEGSKA (reference sequence). This CDR3 is 11 amino acids long. The CDR3 spells CTLGGGTEAFF. CDR3 DNA: TGCACCTTGGGTGGCGGAACTGAAGCTTTCTTT.

V gene TRBV27 combines with J gene TRBJ2-3, with 7 bases fitting TRBD1. Looked up from germline, CDR1 is MNHEY and CDR2 is SMNVEV (reference sequence). The CDR3 length is 15 residues. V shed 8 bases, J shed 1 base, and the junction held 9 bases outside the gene matches. CDR3 in DNA: TGTGCCAGCGGCCAAGGGGGCAGCCGCACAGATACGCAGTATTTT. As protein: CASGQGGSRTDTQYF.

The CDR3 region has the DNA TGTGCCAGCAGCTTTAACAGACAGGGGGCGCGCACCGGGGAGCTGTTTTTT. It specifies CASSFNRQGARTGELFF. V gene TRBV11-2 combines with J gene TRBJ2-2; 10 bases are a match to TRBD1. The trim removed 3 bases at V and 4 bases at J, leaving 8 bases unmatched. Germline assignment: CDR1 SGHAT and CDR2 FQNNGV. The CDR3 sequence is 17 residues long.

CDR3 region: CASSRRTSGGTGELFF. In nucleotides, the CDR3 is TGTGCCAGCTCACGACGGACTAGCGGGGGAACCGGGGAGCTGTTTTTT. The rearrangement uses TRBV18 and TRBJ2-2; 13 bases fit TRBD2. Germline values: CDR1 KGHSH, CDR2 LQKENI. This CDR3 has 16 amino acids. V shed 4 bases and J 5 bases; nucleotides not matched to a gene: 4. Supplemented by reference TRBV18 and TRBJ2-2, the full variable domain reads NAGVMQNPRHLVRRRGQEARLRCSPMKGHSHVYWYRQLPEEGLKFMVYLQKENIIDESGMPKERFSAEFPKEGPSILRIQQVVRGDSAAYFCASSRRTSGGTGELFFGEGSRLTVL.

J is TRBJ2-7 and V is TRBV19, with 9 bases that match TRBD1. Germline V CDR1 and CDR2: LNHDA, SQIVND (reference sequence). The CDR3 is 14 residues long. V shed 6 bases and J 3 bases; nucleotides not matched to a gene: 6. CDR3 loop: CASSTRDRDYEQYF. The CDR3 bases are TGTGCCAGTAGCACCCGGGACAGGGACTACGAGCAGTACTTC.

The chain has TRBV6-5 and TRBJ1-2; 8 positions agree with TRBD1. The V segment lost 6 bases and the J segment 11 bases; nucleotides outside the gene matches: 11. This CDR3 region has 13 residues. CDR1 is MNHEY and CDR2 is SVGAGI in the germline V gene. CDR3 loop: CASSDQGAVGYTF. In nucleotides, the CDR3 is TGTGCCAGCAGCGACCAGGGGGCAGTTGGGTACACCTTC.

The chain employs TRBV10-3 and TRBJ2-3; 14 bases fit TRBD2. Germline CDR1 reads ENHRY; CDR2 reads SYGVKD. The CDR3 is 16 residues long. After removal of 5 bases from V and 2 bases from J, the junction contained 3 bases not matched to a gene. CDR3 region: CAISWTSGGNTDTQYF. The CDR3 DNA reads TGTGCCATCAGTTGGACTAGCGGGGGGAACACAGATACGCAGTATTTT.

The chain couples TRBV4-3 to TRBJ2-6; 10 positions match TRBD1. This CDR3 is built from 18 residues. The junction had 6 bases not matched to a gene; V was cut back by 2 bases and J by 2 bases. Germline loops: CDR1 LGHNA, CDR2 YSLEER. The CDR3 region has the DNA TGCGCCAGCAGCCAATCGACAGGGGGCTCAGCTGGGGCCAACGTCCTGACTTTC. Translating it yields CASSQSTGGSAGANVLTF.

The chain uses TRBV7-7 and TRBJ2-5; 8 nucleotides agree with TRBD1. The CDR3 loop spans 15 amino acids. The germline gives CDR1 SSHAT, CDR2 FNYEAQ (reference sequence). The J segment lost 5 bases and the V segment lost 1 base, leaving 6 bases of the junction unmatched. The CDR3 protein is CASSLGAGGMETQYF. The CDR3 nucleotides are TGTGCCAGCAGCTTAGGGGCAGGGGGCATGGAGACCCAGTACTTC.

This sequence joins TRBV5-1 and TRBJ2-3; the match to TRBD2 covers 12 bases. V was pared by 1 base and J by 7 bases, with 4 bases of the junction left unmatched. The CDR3 has 15 amino acids. Germline CDR1 and CDR2: SGHRS and YFSETQ. CDR3 protein: CASSLRLAGENTQYF. The CDR3 DNA reads as TGCGCCAGCAGCTTGAGACTAGCGGGAGAGAATACGCAGTATTTT.